Listed below are T cell receptor beta chains from one sample, sequenced in a study of OX40 agonist ivuxolimab in advanced cancers. Data came from immunoSEQ multiplex PCR; TCRdb stores just in-frame clones and leaves some out. The data show 75,000 to 95,000 clones, approximately 89% seen once. Sample: CD4+ or CD8+ T cells sorted from blood, taken in a trial of the OX40 agonist ivuxolimab. Receptors originate from an adult with an advanced solid tumor such as melanoma, head and neck, liver or kidney cancer. CDR3s include the opening cysteine and the closing phenylalanine or tryptophan. Fields, in order: J gene, CDR3 length, clone size, D gene, V gene, CDR3 DNA, CDR3 protein. D genes are given only for firm matches. Size is omitted from some rows. Given values are once, few, many or a class for expanded clones.

J gene: TRBJ1-6
CDR3 length: 13
clone size: NA
D gene: TRBD1
V gene: TRBV7-8
CDR3 DNA: TGTGCCAGCAGCTTAGACAGGGGTTCACCCCTCCACTTT
CDR3 protein: CASSLDRGSPLHF

J gene: TRBJ2-3
CDR3 length: 16
clone size: NA
D gene: TRBD2
V gene: TRBV4-1
CDR3 DNA: TGCGCCAGCAGCCAAGGGGGGACTAGCGTGGCAGATACGCAGTATTTT
CDR3 protein: CASSQGGTSVADTQYF

J gene: TRBJ2-5
CDR3 length: 13
clone size: few
D gene: NA
V gene: TRBV6-1
CDR3 DNA: TGTGCCAGCACGTACGGGGGAGGAGAGACCCAGTACTTC
CDR3 protein: CASTYGGGETQYF

J gene: TRBJ2-7
CDR3 length: 15
clone size: NA
D gene: NA
V gene: TRBV4-3
CDR3 DNA: TGCGCCAGCAGCCAAGCCTGGCAGGGCTCCTACGAGCAGTACTTC
CDR3 protein: CASSQAWQGSYEQYF

J gene: TRBJ2-5
CDR3 length: 14
clone size: NA
D gene: NA
V gene: TRBV5-1
CDR3 DNA: TGCGCCAGCAGCTTGGAAGGTTCCCAAGAGACCCAGTACTTC
CDR3 protein: CASSLEGSQETQYF

J gene: TRBJ2-1
CDR3 length: 16
clone size: few
D gene: NA
V gene: TRBV19
CDR3 DNA: TGTGCCAGTAGGGGGGTTCTAGCTGAATCCTACAATGAGCAGTTCTTC
CDR3 protein: CASRGVLAESYNEQFF

J gene: TRBJ1-1
CDR3 length: 16
clone size: once
D gene: TRBD1
V gene: TRBV6-6
CDR3 DNA: TGTGCCAGCAGTTTCGATTCGACAGGGTTGAACACTGAAGCTTTCTTT
CDR3 protein: CASSFDSTGLNTEAFF

J gene: TRBJ1-1
CDR3 length: 17
clone size: NA
D gene: NA
V gene: TRBV4-1
CDR3 DNA: TGCGCCAGCAGCCAAGATCCCATAGGGATTGGGGGGACTGAAGCTTTCTTT
CDR3 protein: CASSQDPIGIGGTEAFF

J gene: TRBJ2-3
CDR3 length: 15
clone size: NA
D gene: TRBD1
V gene: TRBV30
CDR3 DNA: TGTGCCTGGAGAGGGGGCAGGGGAAGGACAGATACGCAGTATTTT
CDR3 protein: CAWRGGRGRTDTQYF

J gene: TRBJ1-1
CDR3 length: 14
clone size: NA
D gene: NA
V gene: TRBV5-1
CDR3 DNA: TGCGCCAGCAGCTTGGGCAGTATTCCTACTGAAGCTTTCTTT
CDR3 protein: CASSLGSIPTEAFF

J gene: TRBJ1-1
CDR3 length: 15
clone size: NA
D gene: NA
V gene: TRBV5-5
CDR3 DNA: TGTGCCAGCAGCCCCGTGGCAGGGATGAACACTGAAGCTTTCTTT
CDR3 protein: CASSPVAGMNTEAFF

J gene: TRBJ1-2
CDR3 length: 12
clone size: NA
D gene: TRBD1
V gene: TRBV19
CDR3 DNA: TGTGCCAGTAGCGACAGGGCTTATGGCTACACCTTC
CDR3 protein: CASSDRAYGYTF

J gene: TRBJ1-1
CDR3 length: 14
clone size: few
D gene: NA
V gene: TRBV4-1
CDR3 DNA: TGCGCCAGCAGCCAAGGGGAAATGAGGACTGAAGCTTTCTTT
CDR3 protein: CASSQGEMRTEAFF

J gene: TRBJ2-5
CDR3 length: 15
clone size: NA
D gene: NA
V gene: TRBV5-6
CDR3 DNA: TGTGCCAGCAGCTTTGGCGGGACTCTCGGGGAGACCCAGTACTTC
CDR3 protein: CASSFGGTLGETQYF

J gene: TRBJ2-3
CDR3 length: 19
clone size: NA
D gene: NA
V gene: TRBV5-1
CDR3 DNA: TGCGCCAGCAGCTTCGATCCGGGACTCACCCCTACTAGCACAGATACGCAGTATTTT
CDR3 protein: CASSFDPGLTPTSTDTQYF

J gene: TRBJ2-7
CDR3 length: 13
clone size: once
D gene: NA
V gene: TRBV7-2
CDR3 DNA: TGTGCCAGCAGCTTTGCCCGGGTTGGCGAGCAGTACTTC
CDR3 protein: CASSFARVGEQYF

J gene: TRBJ2-7
CDR3 length: 15
clone size: NA
D gene: NA
V gene: TRBV5-5
CDR3 DNA: TGTGCCAGCGGCGACATCAGGACGGGCTCCTACGAGCAGTACTTC
CDR3 protein: CASGDIRTGSYEQYF

J gene: TRBJ1-1
CDR3 length: 16
clone size: few
D gene: TRBD1
V gene: TRBV19
CDR3 DNA: TGTGCCAGTAGTGCCGGGACAGGGGTTAGGTTGACTGAAGCTTTCTTT
CDR3 protein: CASSAGTGVRLTEAFF

J gene: TRBJ1-4
CDR3 length: 14
clone size: NA
D gene: TRBD1
V gene: TRBV25-1
CDR3 DNA: TGTGCCAGCGCCCGACAGGGGGCATTGGGAAAACTGTTTTTT
CDR3 protein: CASARQGALGKLFF

J gene: TRBJ2-3
CDR3 length: 16
clone size: NA
D gene: NA
V gene: TRBV5-1
CDR3 DNA: TGCGCCAGCAGCTTGGCCCCAGCCACTAACACAGATACGCAGTATTTT
CDR3 protein: CASSLAPATNTDTQYF

J gene: TRBJ2-5
CDR3 length: 11
clone size: NA
D gene: NA
V gene: TRBV20-1
CDR3 DNA: TGCAGTGCGTCAGGGGAAGAGACCCAGTACTTC
CDR3 protein: CSASGEETQYF

J gene: TRBJ2-1
CDR3 length: 16
clone size: NA
D gene: TRBD2
V gene: TRBV4-3
CDR3 DNA: TGCGCCAGCAGCCAAGCCGGGACTAGCTTTTACAATGAGCAGTTCTTC
CDR3 protein: CASSQAGTSFYNEQFF

J gene: TRBJ1-2
CDR3 length: 15
clone size: NA
D gene: TRBD1
V gene: TRBV6-5
CDR3 DNA: TGTGCCAGCAGTCCTCGGGACAGGGCTACCTATGGCTACACCTTC
CDR3 protein: CASSPRDRATYGYTF

J gene: TRBJ1-5
CDR3 length: 15
clone size: NA
D gene: NA
V gene: TRBV2
CDR3 DNA: TGTGCCAGCAGTGAGGGGTGGAGTGCCGCCGGGCCCCAGCATTTT
CDR3 protein: CASSEGWSAAGPQHF

J gene: TRBJ1-4
CDR3 length: 16
clone size: NA
D gene: NA
V gene: TRBV28
CDR3 DNA: TGTGCCAGCAGTTCCCCTAGGAGACACATGAATGAAAAACTGTTTTTT
CDR3 protein: CASSSPRRHMNEKLFF

J gene: TRBJ2-3
CDR3 length: 14
clone size: NA
D gene: TRBD1
V gene: TRBV19
CDR3 DNA: TGTGCCAGTAGTATCCGGACAGGGGACAGTACGCAGTATTTT
CDR3 protein: CASSIRTGDSTQYF

J gene: TRBJ1-3
CDR3 length: 16
clone size: NA
D gene: TRBD1
V gene: TRBV4-2
CDR3 DNA: TGTGCCAGCAGCCAAGAATGGGCCAGGGGGTCAGACACCATATATTTT
CDR3 protein: CASSQEWARGSDTIYF

J gene: TRBJ2-3
CDR3 length: 15
clone size: NA
D gene: NA
V gene: TRBV9
CDR3 DNA: TGTGCCAGCAGCGTAGGGTCAGGGAGGACAGATACGCAGTATTTT
CDR3 protein: CASSVGSGRTDTQYF

J gene: TRBJ1-5
CDR3 length: 14
clone size: NA
D gene: NA
V gene: TRBV6-6
CDR3 DNA: TGTGCCAGCAGTCGCACAGCTAGCAATCAGCCCCAGCATTTT
CDR3 protein: CASSRTASNQPQHF

J gene: TRBJ1-2
CDR3 length: 14
clone size: NA
D gene: TRBD1
V gene: TRBV28
CDR3 DNA: TGTGCCAGCAAACCCGTCAGGGGGAACTATGGCTACACCTTC
CDR3 protein: CASKPVRGNYGYTF

J gene: TRBJ1-1
CDR3 length: 15
clone size: few
D gene: TRBD1
V gene: TRBV19
CDR3 DNA: TGTGCCAGTAGTATAGACCCCAGGACAGGGGATGAAGCTTTCTTT
CDR3 protein: CASSIDPRTGDEAFF

J gene: TRBJ1-6
CDR3 length: 15
clone size: NA
D gene: TRBD1
V gene: TRBV5-1
CDR3 DNA: TGCGCCAGCAGTGGAGGAGACAGGGGTAATTCACCCCTCCACTTT
CDR3 protein: CASSGGDRGNSPLHF

J gene: TRBJ2-5
CDR3 length: 15
clone size: NA
D gene: TRBD1
V gene: TRBV2
CDR3 DNA: TGTGCCAGCAGATATACGGGACAGGGGGGAGAGACCCAGTACTTC
CDR3 protein: CASRYTGQGGETQYF

J gene: TRBJ2-1
CDR3 length: 14
clone size: NA
D gene: TRBD2
V gene: TRBV7-9
CDR3 DNA: TGTGCCAGCAGGGAGGGACTAGCGGGAACTGAGCAGTTCTTC
CDR3 protein: CASREGLAGTEQFF

J gene: TRBJ1-1
CDR3 length: 14
clone size: NA
D gene: NA
V gene: TRBV5-5
CDR3 DNA: TGTGCCAGCAGCTTGGTCGCGGTAGGGACTGAAGCTTTCTTT
CDR3 protein: CASSLVAVGTEAFF

J gene: TRBJ2-5
CDR3 length: 14
clone size: NA
D gene: TRBD2
V gene: TRBV7-2
CDR3 DNA: TGTGCCAGCAGCTTTGCTAGCGGGTCAGAGACCCAGTACTTC
CDR3 protein: CASSFASGSETQYF

J gene: TRBJ2-7
CDR3 length: 13
clone size: NA
D gene: TRBD2
V gene: TRBV6-1
CDR3 DNA: TGTGCCAGCAGTGTAGCGGGCGCCTACGAGCAGTACTTC
CDR3 protein: CASSVAGAYEQYF

J gene: TRBJ2-7
CDR3 length: 15
clone size: NA
D gene: NA
V gene: TRBV6-5
CDR3 DNA: TGTGCCAGCAGTTACTCGCCTAGCGCCTCCTACGAGCAGTACTTC
CDR3 protein: CASSYSPSASYEQYF

J gene: TRBJ2-5
CDR3 length: 13
clone size: NA
D gene: NA
V gene: TRBV7-6
CDR3 DNA: TGTGCCAGCAGCTTGTTACACCCCGAGACCCAGTACTTC
CDR3 protein: CASSLLHPETQYF

J gene: TRBJ1-5
CDR3 length: 13
clone size: NA
D gene: NA
V gene: TRBV2
CDR3 DNA: TGTGCCAGCAGTGTAGAGCCCAATCAGCCCCAGCATTTT
CDR3 protein: CASSVEPNQPQHF

J gene: TRBJ1-1
CDR3 length: 14
clone size: once
D gene: NA
V gene: TRBV5-1
CDR3 DNA: TGCGCCAGCAGCTTGGGAGGGCGAAACACTGAAGCTTTCTTT
CDR3 protein: CASSLGGRNTEAFF

J gene: TRBJ2-1
CDR3 length: 15
clone size: NA
D gene: TRBD1
V gene: TRBV6-6
CDR3 DNA: TGTGCCAGCCTTCGAGGACAGGGGACCTACAATGAGCAGTTCTTC
CDR3 protein: CASLRGQGTYNEQFF

J gene: TRBJ1-1
CDR3 length: 13
clone size: NA
D gene: NA
V gene: TRBV19
CDR3 DNA: TGTGCCAGTAGTATTATGATGAGCACTGAAGCTTTCTTT
CDR3 protein: CASSIMMSTEAFF

J gene: TRBJ2-7
CDR3 length: 15
clone size: NA
D gene: TRBD2
V gene: TRBV6-6
CDR3 DNA: TGTGCCAGCAACCAGGCTAGCGGGAGTGCATACGAGCAGTACTTC
CDR3 protein: CASNQASGSAYEQYF

J gene: TRBJ1-1
CDR3 length: 15
clone size: NA
D gene: NA
V gene: TRBV7-9
CDR3 DNA: TGTGCCAGCAGCCCTTCGGTAGCGGGTTCCACTGAAGCTTTCTTT
CDR3 protein: CASSPSVAGSTEAFF

J gene: TRBJ2-1
CDR3 length: 13
clone size: NA
D gene: NA
V gene: TRBV12-1
CDR3 DNA: TGTGCCGGCGGGAGTCCCCCCTACAATGAGCAGTTCTTC
CDR3 protein: CAGGSPPYNEQFF

J gene: TRBJ1-1
CDR3 length: 14
clone size: NA
D gene: TRBD1
V gene: TRBV29-1
CDR3 DNA: TGCAGCGTTATCCTGGACAGGTTAAGGACTGAAGCTTTCTTT
CDR3 protein: CSVILDRLRTEAFF

J gene: TRBJ1-2
CDR3 length: 12
clone size: NA
D gene: NA
V gene: TRBV28
CDR3 DNA: TGTGCCAGCATAAGTGGGGCGGGTGGCTACACCTTC
CDR3 protein: CASISGAGGYTF

J gene: TRBJ2-1
CDR3 length: 14
clone size: NA
D gene: TRBD1
V gene: TRBV29-1
CDR3 DNA: TGCAGCGTTGGGGGACAGGGGTACTACAATGAGCAGTTCTTC
CDR3 protein: CSVGGQGYYNEQFF

J gene: TRBJ1-6
CDR3 length: 14
clone size: NA
D gene: TRBD1
V gene: TRBV25-1
CDR3 DNA: TGTGCCAGCAGGGATACAGGGGGTCAGTCACCCCTCCACTTT
CDR3 protein: CASRDTGGQSPLHF

J gene: TRBJ2-4
CDR3 length: 14
clone size: NA
D gene: NA
V gene: TRBV10-1
CDR3 DNA: TGCGCCAGCAGTGAAATAGGGACGGGAAACATTCAGTACTTC
CDR3 protein: CASSEIGTGNIQYF

J gene: TRBJ2-3
CDR3 length: 14
clone size: NA
D gene: NA
V gene: TRBV5-1
CDR3 DNA: TGCGCCAGCAGCATCAGGGGTGCGACAGATACGCAGTATTTT
CDR3 protein: CASSIRGATDTQYF

J gene: TRBJ2-2
CDR3 length: 14
clone size: NA
D gene: TRBD1
V gene: TRBV6-1
CDR3 DNA: TGTGCCAGCAGAGGTACAGGGGGCAGGGAGGAGCTGTTTTTT
CDR3 protein: CASRGTGGREELFF

J gene: TRBJ2-5
CDR3 length: 13
clone size: NA
D gene: NA
V gene: TRBV28
CDR3 DNA: TGTGCCAGCAGTTTACCCGGTCAAGAGACCCAGTACTTC
CDR3 protein: CASSLPGQETQYF

J gene: TRBJ2-1
CDR3 length: 16
clone size: NA
D gene: NA
V gene: TRBV4-3
CDR3 DNA: TGCGCCAGCAGCCAAGACTCCTATGGAGTGTACAATGAGCAGTTCTTC
CDR3 protein: CASSQDSYGVYNEQFF

J gene: TRBJ2-7
CDR3 length: 16
clone size: NA
D gene: TRBD2
V gene: TRBV6-6
CDR3 DNA: TGTGCCAGCAGTTACCCCGGACTAGCGGGGACCTACGAGCAGTACTTC
CDR3 protein: CASSYPGLAGTYEQYF

J gene: TRBJ1-6
CDR3 length: 15
clone size: NA
D gene: NA
V gene: TRBV9
CDR3 DNA: TGTGCCAGCAGCGTAGCGGCAGGGGAAGGTTCACCCCTCCACTTT
CDR3 protein: CASSVAAGEGSPLHF

J gene: TRBJ1-6
CDR3 length: 15
clone size: NA
D gene: NA
V gene: TRBV18
CDR3 DNA: TGTGCCAGCTCACCTCAAAAGGGAGGTAATTCACCCCTCCACTTT
CDR3 protein: CASSPQKGGNSPLHF

J gene: TRBJ2-6
CDR3 length: 17
clone size: NA
D gene: NA
V gene: TRBV7-9
CDR3 DNA: TGTGCCAGCAGCTCCCGGGGCGCGTTCTCTGGGGCCAACGTCCTGACTTTC
CDR3 protein: CASSSRGAFSGANVLTF

J gene: TRBJ2-6
CDR3 length: 16
clone size: once
D gene: NA
V gene: TRBV6-5
CDR3 DNA: TGTGCCAGCAGTTCTTCCTTCAGAACTGGGGCCAACGTCCTGACTTTC
CDR3 protein: CASSSSFRTGANVLTF